Listed below are T cell receptor beta chains from one sample, sequenced in a study of CD8 T cells in ankylosing spondylitis. TCRdb redid the calling of the 5' RACE reads with MiXCR, one entry per CDR3 protein. The table lists 25,000 to 35,000 distinct CDR3 sequences, 5% to 5.5% of them singletons. Specimen: blood, either unsorted or a sorted T cell fraction (not recorded which). Receptors were obtained from a female donor with ankylosing spondylitis or in good health (not recorded which). CDR3s include the opening cysteine and the closing phenylalanine or tryptophan. The D gene is left open where the match is weak. Part of the rows lack a size; the others show once, few, many or a class for expanded clones.

J gene: TRBJ2-2
V gene: TRBV9
D gene: TRBD2
clone size: many
CDR3 protein: CASSVAGSSGGTGELFF
CDR3 DNA: TGTGCCAGCAGCGTAGCTGGGTCTAGCGGGGGCACCGGGGAGCTGTTTTTT

J gene: TRBJ2-7
V gene: TRBV9
D gene: NA
clone size: many
CDR3 protein: CASSPSTGTSYEQYF
CDR3 DNA: TGTGCCAGCAGCCCCTCGACTGGGACATCATACGAGCAGTACTTC

J gene: TRBJ2-2
V gene: TRBV9
D gene: TRBD2
clone size: many
CDR3 protein: CASSVAVAGATGELFF
CDR3 DNA: TGTGCCAGCAGCGTAGCTGTAGCGGGGGCCACCGGGGAGCTGTTTTTT

J gene: TRBJ1-3
V gene: TRBV9
D gene: NA
clone size: many
CDR3 protein: CASSVEAGVGNTIYF
CDR3 DNA: TGTGCCAGCAGCGTAGAGGCAGGGGTTGGAAACACCATATATTTT

J gene: TRBJ2-1
V gene: TRBV9
D gene: NA
clone size: few
CDR3 protein: CASSVELGIYNEQFF
CDR3 DNA: TGTGCCAGCAGCGTAGAACTGGGGATCTACAATGAGCAGTTCTTC

J gene: TRBJ2-1
V gene: TRBV9
D gene: NA
clone size: many
CDR3 protein: CASSESDNEQFF
CDR3 DNA: TGTGCCAGCAGCGAGTCAGACAATGAGCAGTTCTTC

J gene: TRBJ2-3
V gene: TRBV9
D gene: NA
clone size: many
CDR3 protein: CASSVGGTPYDTQYF
CDR3 DNA: TGTGCCAGCAGCGTAGGTGGGACGCCCTATGATACGCAGTATTTT

J gene: TRBJ1-6
V gene: TRBV9
D gene: NA
clone size: medium-sized
CDR3 protein: CASSVIGGNSPLHF
CDR3 DNA: TGTGCCAGCAGCGTAATAGGAGGGAATTCACCCCTCCACTTT

J gene: TRBJ2-3
V gene: TRBV9
D gene: NA
clone size: many
CDR3 protein: CASSPRATDTQYF
CDR3 DNA: TGTGCCAGCAGCCCCCGGGCCACAGATACGCAGTATTTT

J gene: TRBJ2-3
V gene: TRBV9
D gene: TRBD2
clone size: many
CDR3 protein: CASSGHVGAGGPDTQYF
CDR3 DNA: TGTGCCAGCAGCGGCCACGTAGGGGCGGGGGGCCCAGATACGCAGTATTTT

J gene: TRBJ2-1
V gene: TRBV9
D gene: NA
clone size: NA
CDR3 protein: CASSELGGPFYNEQFF
CDR3 DNA: TGTGCCAGCAGCGAGTTAGGGGGGCCTTTTTACAATGAGCAGTTCTTC

J gene: TRBJ2-1
V gene: TRBV6-7
D gene: TRBD2
clone size: many
CDR3 protein: CASSYSRGLAGSQREQFF
CDR3 DNA: TGTGCCAGCAGTTACTCGCGTGGACTAGCGGGATCCCAAAGGGAGCAGTTCTTC